Below, one T cell receptor (beta chain) is given with its context. V lost 8 bases to trimming and J lost 3 bases, with 17 bases between them. Germline V CDR1 and CDR2: ENHRY, SYGVKD. CDR3 length: 14 amino acids. These data belong to a study of Ad26.COV2.S vaccination and SARS-CoV-2 variants. Using immunoSEQ multiplex PCR, the repertoire was profiled, and TCRdb retains in-frame clones only, with some absent. This table holds some 450,000 clones, about nine tenths found once. The sample's treatment: around 19 received Ad26.COV2.S at low or high dose, single or two shots; about 5 received placebo; per-sample allocation not given. The study sampled participants on day 63 after the first vaccine or placebo injection.

Sample: peripheral blood, taken in a trial of Ad26.COV2.S vaccine versus placebo. The chain carries TRBV10-3 and TRBJ2-7; D is perhaps TRBD1 (6 bases). The receptor's source is a person aged 18 to 59 who received the Ad26.COV2.S COVID-19 vaccine or a placebo. In DNA, the CDR3 is TGTGCCATCGCTGAATCGGGACATGGCTACGAGCAGTACTTC. Protein: CAIAESGHGYEQYF.